This T cell receptor (beta chain) was captured by sequencing in a study of blood T cell repertoires in COVID-19. Background on the study: Sites in the United States, Italy and Spain provided acute and convalescent COVID-19 samples. The analysed material was cDNA or gDNA that came from T cells, B-cell-depleted T cells, or PBMCs.

Germline CDR1 is SGHDT and CDR2 is YYEEEE. Trimming shortened V by 0 bases and J by 5 bases, and 13 bases separated the two germline ends. The CDR3 covers 15 residues. The repertoire was sequenced with immunoSEQ multiplex PCR; TCRdb's copy has only in-frame clones and lacks some. Seen here are about 210,000 clones, 65% to 85% observed once, and the top ten hold 8.2%. Source material: peripheral blood. This sequence originates from a woman aged 45-60 years with acute or convalescent COVID-19. The chain joins TRBV5-6 to TRBJ2-3; D is ambiguous. The CDR3, as DNA: TGTGCCAGCAGCTTGGTGCATCCGTCGGTAGATACGCAGTATTTT. Its protein is CASSLVHPSVDTQYF. Drawing the rest from reference TRBV5-6 and TRBJ2-3, the complete variable domain is DAGVTQSPTHLIKTRGQQVTLRCSPKSGHDTVSWYQQALGQGPQFIFQYYEEEERQRGNFPDRFSGHQFPNYSSELNVNALLLGDSALYLCASSLVHPSVDTQYFGPGTRLTVL.